The 25 T cell receptor beta chains in this list originate from one sample, sequenced in a study of CD8+CD57+ T cells in acquired aplastic anemia. Those patients picked for sequencing had displayed CD8+CD57+ cell expansion on flow cytometry. Investigators profiled TCR beta VDJ and CDR3 from genomic DNA template. MiXCR was run by TCRdb on the reads, yielding one entry per CDR3 protein. This table holds around 430,000 distinct CDR3 sequences, around a third found once. Input material: sorted CD4+, CD8+, or CD8+CD57+ T cells (not recorded which) from PBMCs. These receptors all stem from a human donor with aplastic anemia.

The CDR3 reads CASSLRGESSYEQYV. CDR3 DNA sequence: TGTGCCAGTAGCCTACGGGGGGAGAGCTCCTACGAGCAGTACGTC. The chain joins TRBV19 to TRBJ2-7; 7 nucleotides align to TRBD2. Per the germline V gene, CDR1 is LNHDA and CDR2 is SQIVND (reference sequence). V lost 6 bases to trimming and J lost 0 bases; unmatched junction nucleotides: 8. The CDR3 contains 15 residues.

The chain combines TRBV29-1 with TRBJ2-7; D may match TRBD1 or TRBD2 (6 bases each). V was trimmed by 5 bases and J by 3 bases, leaving 14 bases between them. The CDR3 loop spans 13 amino acids. Germline CDR1 and CDR2: SQVTM and ANQGSEA. The CDR3 spells CSVLVADSYEQYF. Written as DNA, the CDR3 is TGCAGCGTTCTGGTAGCGGACAGCTACGAGCAGTACTTC.

The rearrangement joins TRBV9 to TRBJ2-1, with 10 positions matching TRBD2. CDR3 length equals 16 residues. CDR1 and CDR2 (germline): SGDLS, YYNGEE. Trimming removed 2 bases from V and 6 bases from J; junction bases left unmatched: 8. In DNA, the CDR3 is TGTGCCAGCAGCGTCAGGACCGGGACTAGCGCCAATGAGCAGTTCTTC. It encodes CASSVRTGTSANEQFF.

This clonotype has just a few counts. V usage is TRBV5-5 and J usage is TRBJ2-1; 9 bases match TRBD1. In germline, CDR1 is SGHKS, CDR2 YYEKEE (reference sequence). Unmatched junction bases numbered 9, after V lost 4 bases and J lost 4 bases. This CDR3 has 16 amino acids. In nucleotides, the CDR3 is TGTGCCAGCAGCCCACAACCGGGACAGGGATACAATGAGCAGTTCTTC. It encodes CASSPQPGQGYNEQFF.

The rearrangement links TRBV10-3 to TRBJ2-5; TRBD2 aligns across 9 bases. The length of the CDR3 is 18 residues. J gave up 5 bases and V 6 bases, and 19 bases lay outside the gene matches. CDR1 is ENHRY, CDR2 SYGVKD, per germline. The CDR3: CAIRDSIRGASGVETQYF. CDR3 sequence (DNA): TGTGCCATCAGGGATTCGATTCGGGGCGCTAGCGGGGTGGAGACCCAGTACTTC.

This clonotype occurred many times. The rearrangement uses TRBV20-1 and TRBJ2-7; no firm D call. CDR1 and CDR2 from the germline V gene are DFQATT and SNEGSKA (reference sequence). V dropped 4 bases and J dropped 3 bases, with 16 bases sitting between them. This CDR3 has 14 amino acids. The CDR3 loop reads CSATTWSGIYEQYF. The DNA for the CDR3 is TGCAGTGCTACGACATGGTCCGGAATCTACGAGCAGTACTTC.

As for this clonotype: A much bigger clone sits one base away, suggesting this may be a read error. The rearrangement uses TRBV25-1 and TRBJ2-2; tentative D call: TRBD2 (5 bases). CDR1 and CDR2 (germline): MGHDK, SYGVNS. This CDR3 region has 11 residues. Trimming stripped 7 bases from V and 5 bases from J, with 5 bases between. This CDR3 is CASTGTGELFF. CDR3 sequence (DNA): TGTGCCAGCACGGGGACCGGGGAGCTGTTTTTT. The complete variable domain, with remaining parts taken from reference TRBV25-1 and TRBJ2-2, reads EADIYQTPRYLVIGTGKKITLECSQTMGHDKMYWYQQDPGMELHLIHYSYGVNSTEKGDLSSESTVSRIRTEHFPLTLESARPSHTSQYLCASTGTGELFFGEGSRLTVL.

Concerning this clonotype itself: The junction differs from germline at one of its ends, possibly a read error. This chain links TRBV7-9 with TRBJ1-1, with 7 bases identical to TRBD1. The V gene's germline CDR1 is SEHNR and CDR2 FQNEAQ (reference sequence). This CDR3 region has 14 residues. CDR3 bases: TGTGCCAGCAGCCTACAGGGGCGGTACACTGAAGCTCTCTTT. It encodes CASSLQGRYTEALF.

The chain has TRBV10-3 and TRBJ2-5, with 10 bases matching TRBD1. J was trimmed by 5 bases and V by 6 bases; bases with no gene match: 3. The CDR3 covers 13 residues. The germline gives CDR1 ENHRY, CDR2 SYGVKD. The CDR3 loop is CAISRTGGETQYF. CDR3 in DNA: TGTGCCATCAGCCGGACAGGGGGGGAGACCCAGTACTTC.

V gene TRBV7-2 combines with J gene TRBJ1-6; D gene uncertain. CDR3 length: 14 residues. Germline loops: CDR1 SGHTA, CDR2 FQGNSA. V lost 2 bases to trimming and J lost 10 bases, with 12 bases between them. CDR3: CASSLWAFGSPLHF. The CDR3 DNA is TGTGCCAGCAGCTTATGGGCGTTCGGGTCACCCCTCCACTTT. The variable domain in full, completed from reference TRBV7-2 and TRBJ1-6, reads GAGVSQSPSNKVTEKGKDVELRCDPISGHTALYWYRQSLGQGLEFLIYFQGNSAPDKSGLPSDRFSAERTGGSVSTLTIQRTQQEDSAVYLCASSLWAFGSPLHFGNGTRLTVT.

In the case of this clonotype: A much larger clone differs by one base, so this may be a read error. The rearrangement joins TRBV2 to TRBJ1-3; a possible D gene is TRBD1 (6 bases). CDR3 length equals 14 residues. The germline gives CDR1 SNHLY, CDR2 FYNNEI. The CDR3 DNA reads TGTGCCAGCAGTGAAAACAGGGCTGGAAACACCATAAATTTT. Translated: CASSENRAGNTINF.

There are a few counts of this clonotype. This chain links TRBV13 with TRBJ1-2; D gene uncertain. Germline loops: CDR1 PRHDT, CDR2 FYEKMQ (reference sequence). The CDR3 runs 15 residues. Trimming removed 7 bases at V and 6 bases at J, with 21 bases between. This chain's CDR3 is CASTSLGPSGNGYTF. The CDR3 nucleotides are TGTGCCAGCACTTCCCTTGGGCCTTCGGGGAATGGCTACACCTTC.

CDR3 in amino acids: CSARGSRETQYF. In nucleotides, the CDR3 is TGCAGTGCTAGAGGTTCCCGGGAGACCCAGTACTTC. This chain joins TRBV20-1 and TRBJ2-5, with D uncertain. V lost 1 base and J lost 5, with 8 bases in between. This CDR3 is built from 12 residues. Germline V gene data show CDR1 as DFQATT and CDR2 as SNEGSKA (reference sequence).

This clonotype was detected a few times. This chain links TRBV11-2 with TRBJ2-6; 9 bases agree with TRBD1. Germline assignment: CDR1 SGHAT and CDR2 FQNNGV. The CDR3 is 16 amino acids. J was trimmed by 4 bases and V by 9 bases; bases with no gene match: 10. CDR3 in amino acids: CASTTGGNSGANVLTF. The CDR3 region has the DNA TGTGCCAGTACCACAGGGGGCAACTCAGGGGCCAACGTCCTGACTTTC.

The rearrangement links TRBV5-1 to TRBJ1-6, with D perhaps TRBD1 (6 bases). The CDR3 totals 16 residues. Trimming took 0 bases from V and 7 from J, leaving 14 bases between them. Germline V gene lookup returns CDR1 SGHRS and CDR2 YFSETQ. The CDR3 sequence is CASSLEVSGQNSPLHF. The CDR3 nucleotides are TGCGCCAGCAGCTTGGAGGTTTCGGGACAAAATTCACCCCTCCACTTT.

At least ten counts were recorded for this clonotype. V and J are TRBV20-1 and TRBJ2-7; TRBD1 or TRBD2 may be the D gene (5 bases each). CDR1 is DFQATT and CDR2 is SNEGSKA in the germline V gene (reference sequence). The CDR3 loop spans 12 amino acids. Between the trimmed V and J ends, which lost 5 bases and 3 bases, there was a span of 11 bases. This chain's CDR3 is CSAGDHFYEQYF. The CDR3 DNA is TGCAGTGCTGGGGACCATTTCTACGAGCAGTACTTC.

The chain recombines TRBV19 with TRBJ2-1; 7 nucleotides match TRBD2. Germline loops: CDR1 LNHDA, CDR2 SQIVND (reference sequence). The trim removed 4 bases at V and 4 bases at J, leaving 7 bases unmatched. The CDR3 sequence is 15 residues long. The DNA for the CDR3 is TGTGCCAGTAGTACCGACTGGGGGGGGTACAATGAGCAGTTCTTC. It encodes CASSTDWGGYNEQFF. Looking up the rest from reference TRBV19 and TRBJ2-1 gives the full variable domain: DGGITQSPKYLFRKEGQNVTLSCEQNLNHDAMYWYRQDPGQGLRLIYYSQIVNDFQKGDIAEGYSVSREKKESFPLTVTSAQKNPTAFYLCASSTDWGGYNEQFFGPGTRLTVL.

A note on this clonotype: A much bigger clone sits one base away, suggesting this may be a read error. This sequence joins TRBV4-3 and TRBJ1-2; no definite D call. CDR3 length: 14 amino acids. Germline V lookup: CDR1 LGHNA, CDR2 YSLEER. CDR3 region: CASGQDQGWYGYTF. CDR3 in DNA: TGCGCCAGCGGCCAAGATCAAGGCTGGTATGGCTACACTTTC.

This clonotype appeared many times. The junction differs from germline at one of its ends, possibly a read error. The chain joins TRBV5-1 to TRBJ2-7; no clear D. The CDR3 covers 15 residues. Germline CDR1 SGHRS, CDR2 YFSETQ. The CDR3 loop reads CASSLATARSFEQYF. CDR3 sequence (DNA): TGCGCCAGCAGCTTGGCCACTGCCCGATCCTTCGAGCAGTACTTC.

On this clonotype itself: Since a much larger clone is just one base distant, this may be a read error. The V call is TRBV19, the J call TRBJ1-3; weak D call: TRBD1 (6 bases). This CDR3 comprises 15 residues. The germline gives CDR1 LNHDA, CDR2 SQIVND (reference sequence). Here the CDR3 DNA reads TGTGCCAGTGACAAGGACAGCGGCCGAGGAAGCACCATATATTTT. Encoded protein: CASDKDSGRGSTIYF. The full variable domain, its missing parts supplied by reference TRBV19 and TRBJ1-3, is DGGITQSPKYLFRKEGQNVTLSCEQNLNHDAMYWYRQDPGQGLRLIYYSQIVNDFQKGDIAEGYSVSREKKESFPLTVTSAQKNPTAFYLCASDKDSGRGSTIYFGEGSWLTVV.

Of note for this clonotype: Germline and junction disagree at one end, which may indicate a read error. The chain joins TRBV7-2 to TRBJ2-7; 7 positions agree with TRBD1. CDR1 and CDR2 from the germline V gene are SGHTA and FQGNSA. The CDR3 is 17 amino acids. CDR3 bases: TGTGCCAGCATCTTAGGGCTGGGACAGCCGGATTCCTACGAGCAGTACTTC. Translation gives CASILGLGQPDSYEQYF.

This clonotype occurred a few times. J is TRBJ1-1 and V is TRBV5-5, with D uncertain. CDR3 length: 14 residues. Per the germline V gene, CDR1 is SGHKS and CDR2 is YYEKEE (reference sequence). V was trimmed by 0 bases and J by 1 base, leaving 7 bases between them. The CDR3 protein is CASSLGVTNTEAFF. In DNA form, the CDR3 reads TGTGCCAGCAGCTTGGGGGTCACGAACACTGAAGCTTTCTTT.

This clonotype has only a few counts. In DNA, the CDR3 is TGTGCCAGCAGTGTTCAGACAGGCAATTCACCCCTCCACTTT. It yields the protein CASSVQTGNSPLHF. V is TRBV28 and J is TRBJ1-6; a weak D match, TRBD1 (6 bases). With 5 bases removed from V and 7 bases from J, the gap between germline ends came to 12 bases. Germline assignment: CDR1 MDHEN and CDR2 SYDVKM. This CDR3 spans 14 amino acids.

This clonotype was counted a few times. A much larger clone differs from this one at a single base, so this may be a read error. The chain combines TRBV7-3 with TRBJ1-6, with 8 bases aligning to TRBD1. The CDR3 length is 15 residues. Germline V CDR1 and CDR2: SGHTA, FQGTGA. The ends lost 5 bases at V and 10 bases at J; junction bases unmatched: 10. The CDR3 protein is CASSQGTGGISPLHF. The CDR3, as DNA: TGTGCCAGCAGCCAAGGGACAGGAGGAATCTCACCCCTCCACTTT.

In its sample, this clonotype was seen once. Given a much more abundant clone one base away, this may be a read error. The gene calls are TRBV7-2 and TRBJ1-5; a weak D match, TRBD1 (5 bases). CDR1 is SGHTA and CDR2 is FQGNSA in the germline V gene. The CDR3 is 14 residues long. This CDR3 is CVTSIDSFNQPQHF. The CDR3 nucleotides read TGTGTCACCAGTATAGACAGCTTCAATCAGCCCCAGCATTTT.